A single sample gave rise to the 32 T cell receptor beta chains below, sequenced in a study of T cells in Graves' hyperthyroidism and ophthalmopathy. RNA transcripts provided the source from which TCR beta CDR3 regions were amplified. The HTBI primer set drove a first-round RT-PCR of the TCR CDR3. TCRdb re-derived calls from the multiplex PCR reads in MiXCR, one entry per CDR3 protein. The table includes about 570,000 distinct CDR3 sequences, 12% to 15% detected once. Sequenced material: blood. The receptor set was obtained from a woman in her thirties or forties with Graves' hyperthyroidism.

This clonotype was seen many times. This chain connects TRBV12-3 or TRBV12-4 to TRBJ2-7; D possibly corresponds to TRBD1 (5 bases). V lost 4 bases and J 4 bases, leaving 17 bases between the germline ends. The CDR3 covers 15 residues. Written as DNA, the CDR3 is TGTGCCAGCAGTTCAGGGCCCAGCGCGAGATACGAGCAGTACTTC. Translated: CASSSGPSARYEQYF.

This clonotype showed up many times. The chain combines TRBV28 with TRBJ2-5, with 9 bases identical to TRBD2. The CDR3 has 16 amino acids. V dropped 6 bases and J dropped 0; count of bases not matched to a gene: 8. Germline V CDR1 and CDR2: MDHEN, SYDVKM. The CDR3, as DNA: TGTGCCAGCAGCGAAACGGGACTAGCCCACCAAGAGACCCAGTACTTC. This codes for CASSETGLAHQETQYF.

Note on this clonotype: A read error is possible here, since a much larger clone lies one base away. The chain couples TRBV28 to TRBJ2-4, with D perhaps matching TRBD1 or TRBD2 (6 bases each). This CDR3 spans 15 amino acids. Looked up from germline, CDR1 is MDHEN and CDR2 is SYDVKM. The CDR3 loop is CASRTFKGGKSIQYF. Written as DNA, the CDR3 is TGTGCCAGCAGAACCTTTAAGGGGGGAAAAAGCATTCAGTACTTC.

This clonotype was recorded many times. The J gene is TRBJ2-7, the V gene TRBV27; D remains ambiguous. The CDR3 length is 14 residues. CDR1 is MNHEY, CDR2 SMNVEV, per germline (reference sequence). Deletions cut 6 bases from V and 2 bases from J, with 14 bases between. CDR3 amino acids: CASRSQGGTYEQYF. The CDR3 region has the DNA TGTGCCAGCAGATCCCAAGGCGGTACCTACGAGCAGTACTTC.

The rearrangement joins TRBV6-1 to TRBJ2-3, with TRBD1 matching 7 bases. The CDR3 is 15 amino acids. Trimming removed 6 bases from V and 3 bases from J; junction bases left unmatched: 9. The germline gives CDR1 MNHNS, CDR2 SASEGT. Here the CDR3 reads CASRDRDRITDTQYF. Here the CDR3 DNA reads TGTGCCAGCAGGGACCGGGACAGAATTACAGATACGCAGTATTTT.

In regard to this clonotype: One base away lies a much larger clone, so this may be a sequencing read error. The CDR3 does not close with the conserved phenylalanine or tryptophan, likely indicating a read error. This chain joins TRBV5-1 and TRBJ1-1, with unresolved D. This CDR3 is 14 amino acids long. Germline CDR1 is SGHRS and CDR2 is YFSETQ. V was shortened by 0 bases and J by 1 base, with 7 bases between the two germline ends. CDR3 nucleotides: TGCGCCAGCAGCTTGGAATCTAGGAACACTGAAGCTTTCTCT. It encodes CASSLESRNTEAFS.

This clonotype was counted many times. V gene TRBV29-1 combines with J gene TRBJ1-5, with 11 nucleotides matching TRBD1. V gave up 3 bases and J gave up 0 bases; unmatched junction bases: 7. The germline V gene encodes CDR1 SQVTM and CDR2 ANQGSEA. There are 17 residues in the CDR3. The CDR3 DNA reads as TGCAGCGTTGAGCAGAGGACAGGGGGCTTTAGCAATCAGCCCCAGCATTTT. It yields the protein CSVEQRTGGFSNQPQHF.

The CDR3 loop is CASKVTSYNEQFF. In DNA form, the CDR3 reads TGTGCCAGCAAGGTGACCTCCTACAATGAGCAGTTCTTC. The V gene is TRBV5-6, the J gene TRBJ2-1; D not resolved. CDR1 is SGHDT, CDR2 YYEEEE, per germline. Deletions cut 6 bases from V and 0 bases from J, with 7 bases between. The CDR3 contains 13 residues. The whole variable domain, remainder taken from reference TRBV5-6 and TRBJ2-1, is DAGVTQSPTHLIKTRGQQVTLRCSPKSGHDTVSWYQQALGQGPQFIFQYYEEEERQRGNFPDRFSGHQFPNYSSELNVNALLLGDSALYLCASKVTSYNEQFFGPGTRLTVL.

This clonotype has more than one count but fewer than ten. The V call is TRBV6-2 or TRBV6-3, the J call TRBJ2-1, with D unclear. Germline lookup yields CDR1 MNHEY and CDR2 SVGEGT. The germline V and J ends were trimmed by 1 base and 2 bases, with 9 bases remaining between them. CDR3 length equals 15 residues. This CDR3 is CASSYFQETYNEQFF. CDR3 nucleotides: TGTGCCAGCAGTTACTTTCAGGAAACCTACAATGAGCAGTTCTTC.

This clonotype was seen more than once but under ten times. This chain connects TRBV7-9 to TRBJ2-4; maybe TRBD2 (5 bases). Looked up from germline, CDR1 is SEHNR and CDR2 is FQNEAQ (reference sequence). There are 15 residues in the CDR3. V lost 5 bases, J lost 0 bases, and 11 bases lay in between. CDR3 sequence: CASSLEGLAKNIQYF. For the CDR3, the DNA is TGTGCCAGCAGCCTCGAGGGCCTAGCCAAAAACATTCAGTACTTC.

In this sample, this clonotype turned up many times. The V gene is TRBV20-1, the J gene TRBJ1-3; 8 nucleotides match TRBD1. Unmatched junction bases numbered 10, after V lost 2 bases and J lost 4 bases. CDR3 length equals 16 residues. Germline V gene sequence: CDR1 DFQATT, CDR2 SNEGSKA (reference sequence). The CDR3 sequence is CSARKAGGLRGNTIYF. CDR3 nucleotide sequence: TGCAGTGCTAGAAAGGCAGGGGGCCTCAGAGGAAACACCATATATTTT.

This clonotype was detected a few times. V is TRBV4-1 and J is TRBJ2-1; D is undetermined. CDR1 is MGHRA, CDR2 YSYEKL, per germline. This CDR3 comprises 16 residues. Trimming removed 0 bases at V and 3 bases at J, with 12 bases between. CDR3 bases: TGCGCCAGCAGCCAAGATTTTGGTGGCTTCTACAATGAGCAGTTCTTC. Amino acids: CASSQDFGGFYNEQFF.

This clonotype was seen at least ten times. The V call is TRBV20-1, the J call TRBJ2-5; 11 bases map to TRBD2. Germline values: CDR1 DFQATT, CDR2 SNEGSKA (reference sequence). This CDR3 has 16 residues. J was trimmed by 4 bases and V by 3 bases; bases with no gene match: 10. The CDR3 nucleotides read TGCAGTGCTAGCCCTTCCGGCGGACTAGCGGGAGAGACCCAGTACTTC. It yields the protein CSASPSGGLAGETQYF.

This clonotype appeared many times. This chain links TRBV27 with TRBJ2-7, with 7 bases matching TRBD1. The CDR3 is 13 residues long. V was pared by 5 bases and J by 3 bases, with 4 bases of the junction left unmatched. Germline V gene sequence: CDR1 MNHEY, CDR2 SMNVEV (reference sequence). The CDR3 DNA follows: TGTGCCAGCAGTCCGGACAGGTACTACGAGCAGTACTTC. Translating gives CASSPDRYYEQYF.

The table lists this clonotype with many counts. The gene calls are TRBV12-3 or TRBV12-4 and TRBJ2-7, with 11 bases lining up with TRBD2. Trimming removed 6 bases from V and 6 bases from J; junction bases left unmatched: 7. The CDR3 spans 14 residues. The CDR3 DNA reads as TGTGCCAGCAGGACGACTAGCGGGATGTTCGAGCAGTACTTC. Its translation is CASRTTSGMFEQYF.

The genes are TRBV28 and TRBJ2-3, with 7 bases matching TRBD1. The length of the CDR3 is 13 residues. CDR1 is MDHEN, CDR2 SYDVKM, per germline. Trimming took 4 bases from V and 5 from J; bases not matched to a gene: 3. The CDR3 coding sequence is TGTGCCAGCAGTTCCCCAGGGGGAGATACGCAGTATTTT. Translating it yields CASSSPGGDTQYF.

This clonotype appeared many times. The J gene is TRBJ2-1, the V gene TRBV20-1; 9 bases agree with TRBD2. The CDR3 contains 15 residues. Germline V CDR1 and CDR2: DFQATT, SNEGSKA (reference sequence). V lost 2 bases to trimming and J lost 4 bases; unmatched junction nucleotides: 6. The CDR3 coding sequence is TGCAGTGCTAGAAGGGCTAGCGGGACGTACAATGAGCAGTTCTTC. Translation: CSARRASGTYNEQFF.

This clonotype has at least ten counts. V usage is TRBV24-1 and J usage is TRBJ2-1; TRBD2 matches 11 bases. The CDR3 extends over 14 amino acids. With V trimmed by 9 bases and J by 6 bases, 6 bases remained unmatched. Germline CDR1 and CDR2: KGHDR and SFDVKD. The CDR3 sequence: CATGTSGNVNEQFF. DNA for the CDR3: TGTGCCACCGGGACTAGCGGCAACGTCAATGAGCAGTTCTTC.

J is TRBJ1-1 and V is TRBV10-3; D ambiguous. This CDR3 has 16 residues. Germline V gene lookup returns CDR1 ENHRY and CDR2 SYGVKD. V was clipped by 3 bases and J by 3 bases, with 17 bases between them. The CDR3 here is CAISDPEEGGYTEAFF. The CDR3 region has the DNA TGTGCCATCAGTGACCCCGAGGAGGGAGGGTACACTGAAGCTTTCTTT.

The V and J genes are TRBV4-1 and TRBJ2-7; TRBD2 might be the D (6 bases). The V end lost 5 bases, the J end lost 3 bases, and 17 bases lay between the germline ends. This CDR3 has 15 residues. Per the germline V gene, CDR1 is MGHRA and CDR2 is YSYEKL. The CDR3 nucleotides read TGCGCCAGCAGCGCACCGGGCGGGGCGGGCTACGAGCAGTACTTC. This translates into CASSAPGGAGYEQYF.

This clonotype was counted ten times or more. This chain uses TRBV6-1 with TRBJ2-5, with TRBD2 identical over 8 bases. V was clipped by 7 bases and J by 4 bases; unmatched bases: 8. This CDR3 is built from 14 residues. Germline loops: CDR1 MNHNS, CDR2 SASEGT. The CDR3, as DNA: TGTGCCAGCACGAGGGCGGGAGGAATAGAGACCCAGTACTTC. Encoded protein: CASTRAGGIETQYF.

The rearrangement joins TRBV4-2 to TRBJ2-1, with D unclear. The CDR3 is 15 amino acids. Trimming cost V 1 base and J 4 bases, with 11 bases left between them. From germline, CDR1 is LGHNA and CDR2 YNFKEQ. This chain's CDR3 is CASSQGANVYNEQFF. The CDR3 DNA is TGTGCCAGCAGCCAAGGAGCGAACGTATACAATGAGCAGTTCTTC.

The chain uses TRBV9 and TRBJ2-5; the match to TRBD2 covers 7 bases. Looked up from germline, CDR1 is SGDLS and CDR2 is YYNGEE. J gave up 2 bases and V 4 bases, and 8 bases lay outside the gene matches. This CDR3 is 15 amino acids long. CDR3 region: CASSSGTKFQETQYF. CDR3 DNA sequence: TGTGCCAGCAGCTCCGGGACTAAATTTCAAGAGACCCAGTACTTC.

The chain links TRBV3-1 to TRBJ1-6, with unresolved D. CDR1 is LGHDT, CDR2 YNNKEL, per germline (reference sequence). There are 13 residues in the CDR3. Trimming cost V 5 bases and J 8 bases, with 10 bases left between them. The CDR3 here is CASSSSPHSPLHF. As DNA, the CDR3 is TGTGCCAGCAGCTCCTCCCCCCATTCACCCCTCCACTTT.

This clonotype has a handful of counts. The chain combines TRBV3-1 with TRBJ1-1; D remains ambiguous. V lost 0 bases, J lost 7 bases, and 12 bases lay in between. The length of the CDR3 is 14 residues. Germline V gene lookup returns CDR1 LGHDT and CDR2 YNNKEL (reference sequence). The CDR3 bases are TGTGCCAGCAGCCAAGAACAGAGCATAGATGAAGCTTTCTTT. Its protein is CASSQEQSIDEAFF. The whole variable domain, remainder taken from reference TRBV3-1 and TRBJ1-1, is DTAVSQTPKYLVTQMGNDKSIKCEQNLGHDTMYWYKQDSKKFLKIMFSYNNKELIINETVPNRFSPKSPDKAHLNLHINSLELGDSAVYFCASSQEQSIDEAFFGQGTRLTVV.

A word on this clonotype: The junction does not match germline at one end; this may be a read error. This chain joins TRBV20-1 and TRBJ2-2, with 8 nucleotides matching TRBD2. The CDR3 runs 11 residues. The germline V gene has CDR1 DFQATT and CDR2 SNEGSKA (reference sequence). The CDR3 reads CSARGSGELVF. CDR3 DNA: TGCAGTGCTAGAGGTAGCGGGGAGCTGGTTTTT.

This clonotype was seen repeatedly, ten times or more. The J gene is TRBJ2-5, the V gene TRBV5-6; D possibly corresponds to TRBD2 (7 bases). V lost 2 bases to trimming and J lost 5 bases, with 16 bases between them. This CDR3 is 15 amino acids long. Per germline, CDR1 SGHDT and CDR2 YYEEEE. The CDR3 DNA reads as TGTGCCAGCAGCTTAAGGGGGGCCGGGGGGGAGACCCAGTACTTC. It codes for CASSLRGAGGETQYF.

The chain is built from TRBV5-1 and TRBJ2-3; either TRBD1 or TRBD2 may fit D (5 bases each). Trimming took off 2 bases at V and 4 bases at J, with 14 bases between the two ends. The CDR3 is 15 amino acids. The germline gives CDR1 SGHRS, CDR2 YFSETQ. CDR3 DNA sequence: TGCGCCAGCAGCTTTACCACCGGGGCCGCAGATACGCAGTATTTT. Protein product: CASSFTTGAADTQYF.

This clonotype was detected ten times or more. V gene TRBV28 combines with J gene TRBJ1-4; no clear D. The CDR3 is made up of 16 amino acids. V lost 3 bases, J lost 0 bases, and 11 bases lay in between. Looked up from germline, CDR1 is MDHEN and CDR2 is SYDVKM. The CDR3 region is CASSFWELTTNEKLFF. CDR3 DNA sequence: TGTGCCAGCAGTTTCTGGGAATTGACAACTAATGAAAAACTGTTTTTT.

The chain links TRBV6-1 to TRBJ1-2; no definite D call. CDR3 size: 13 residues. Germline assignment: CDR1 MNHNS and CDR2 SASEGT. Trimming stripped 3 bases from V and 1 base from J, with 6 bases between. In DNA, the CDR3 is TGTGCCAGCAGTGATGGGGTTAACTATGGCTACACCTTC. Translated: CASSDGVNYGYTF.

A few counts support this clonotype. The chain has TRBV4-1 and TRBJ2-2; D perhaps matches TRBD1 (5 bases). CDR1 and CDR2 (germline): MGHRA, YSYEKL. Trimming took 6 bases from V and 3 from J, leaving 17 bases between them. There are 16 residues in the CDR3. The CDR3 nucleotides are TGCGCCAGCAGATCTGGTCCAGGGTTGGACACCGGGGAGCTGTTTTTT. Its translation: CASRSGPGLDTGELFF.

This clonotype was picked up many times. V and J are TRBV10-3 and TRBJ2-3; no reliable D call. The CDR3 consists of 14 residues. Germline values: CDR1 ENHRY, CDR2 SYGVKD. V shed 6 bases and J shed 3 bases, with 13 bases lying between them. CDR3 DNA: TGTGCCATCAGCGCTATTGGAGAAACAGATACGCAGTATTTT. Protein product: CAISAIGETDTQYF.